Below, 3 T cell receptor beta chains from the same sample are listed, as sequenced in a study of T cells after posttransplantation cyclophosphamide. Data came from immunoSEQ multiplex PCR; TCRdb stores just in-frame clones and leaves some out. The top ten clones hold less than 3.5% of a sample with more than 50,000 clones, around 84% of them seen once. Sequencing used PBMCs. These receptors all stem from a man aged 25 to 45 with a blood cancer, CMV-positive, and with a related stem cell donor.

The V gene is TRBV2, the J gene TRBJ1-1; 9 nucleotides match TRBD1. Germline CDR1 is SNHLY and CDR2 is FYNNEI. Trimming cost V 1 base and J 5 bases; bases outside gene matches: 5. CDR3 length: 15 amino acids. The CDR3 DNA sequence: TGTGCCAGCAGTGAAGACAGGGGGCGCGGGACTGAAGCTTTCTTT. Its protein product is CASSEDRGRGTEAFF. The whole variable domain, remainder taken from reference TRBV2 and TRBJ1-1, is EPEVTQTPSHQVTQMGQEVILRCVPISNHLYFYWYRQILGQKVEFLVSFYNNEISEKSEIFDDQFSVERPDGSNFTLKIRSTKLEDSAMYFCASSEDRGRGTEAFFGQGTRLTVV.

The chain joins TRBV10-3 to TRBJ2-1; 9 bases fit TRBD2. Germline lookup yields CDR1 ENHRY and CDR2 SYGVKD. The V and J ends lost 6 bases and 7 bases, in that order; junction bases with no gene match: 4. The CDR3 is 13 residues long. Here the CDR3 reads CAISLGLANEQFF. The CDR3 DNA reads TGTGCCATCAGCCTCGGACTAGCGAATGAGCAGTTCTTC.

This sequence joins TRBV4-1 and TRBJ2-5; maybe TRBD2 (5 bases). Trimming left V 4 bases short and J 3 bases short, with 18 bases between. This CDR3 comprises 16 residues. Germline CDR1 and CDR2: MGHRA and YSYEKL. The DNA of the CDR3 is TGCGCCAGCAGCCCCCTCCTTCCAGCGGCAGAAGAGACCCAGTACTTC. Its protein is CASSPLLPAAEETQYF.